A single sample gave rise to the 27 T cell receptor beta chains below, sequenced in a study of cytomegalovirus exposure and HLA in healthy donors. Primers included in the PCR were 60 Vbeta and 13 Jbeta primers. The protocol was immunoSEQ multiplex PCR, while the TCRdb copy is restricted to in-frame clones and leaves out a portion. The top ten clones hold approximately 8.2% of a sample with around 120,000 clones, around two thirds of them seen once. The specimen was PBMCs. These receptors originate from a middle-aged woman in good health and CMV-seropositive.

V usage is TRBV11-1 and J usage is TRBJ1-2; D may be TRBD1 (6 bases). V shed 8 bases and J shed 3 bases, with 16 bases lying between them. The length of the CDR3 is 14 residues. Germline loops: CDR1 SGHAT, CDR2 FQDESV (reference sequence). CDR3 residues: CASGETWGHYGYTF. CDR3 nucleotide sequence: TGTGCCAGCGGAGAAACCTGGGGGCACTATGGCTACACCTTC.

The rearrangement links TRBV2 to TRBJ1-5, with unresolved D. The V gene lost 5 bases and the J gene lost 1 base, with 15 bases spanning the gap. CDR3 length: 16 amino acids. Germline CDR1 reads SNHLY; CDR2 reads FYNNEI. The CDR3 nucleotides read TGTGCCAGCAGTTTGGACGGCGAGGGCAGCAATCAGCCCCAGCATTTT. Encoded protein: CASSLDGEGSNQPQHF.

By its share, this clone is medium-sized. The chain joins TRBV5-6 to TRBJ2-2; 12 bases line up with TRBD2. The germline V gene has CDR1 SGHDT and CDR2 YYEEEE. With 0 bases clipped from V and 9 bases from J, the junction kept 9 bases outside the gene matches. The CDR3 sequence is 17 residues long. Here the CDR3 DNA reads TGTGCCAGCAGCTTGGGACTAGCGGGGGTCTACGCCCGGGAGCTGTTTTTT. It is translated as CASSLGLAGVYARELFF.

The V and J genes are TRBV7-9 and TRBJ1-1; 9 bases line up with TRBD1. Per the germline V gene, CDR1 is SEHNR and CDR2 is FQNEAQ (reference sequence). V shed 5 bases, J shed 5 bases, and the junction held 6 bases outside the gene matches. The CDR3 contains 14 residues. The CDR3: CASSQGTGKTEAFF. Written as DNA, the CDR3 is TGTGCCAGCAGCCAGGGGACAGGGAAGACTGAAGCTTTCTTT.

The CDR3 DNA sequence: TGTGCCAGCAGCTTCTCCGGGACAGGGGTATCCTACGAGCAGTACTTC. It codes for CASSFSGTGVSYEQYF. The chain joins TRBV7-9 to TRBJ2-7; 10 bases are a match to TRBD1. This CDR3 has 16 residues. The J segment lost 1 base and the V segment lost 3 bases, leaving 6 bases of the junction unmatched. The germline V gene encodes CDR1 SEHNR and CDR2 FQNEAQ (reference sequence).

This clone was found a few times. The V gene is TRBV21-1, the J gene TRBJ2-4; the DNA was not used to check the table's D call, TRBD2. TRBV21-1 is a recognized pseudogene. The CDR3 loop spans 18 amino acids. The CDR3, as DNA: TGTGCCAGCAGCAAAGTTTTAAAGCGGGGCGCTTCCAAAAACATTCAGTACTTC. Translated: CASSKVLKRGASKNIQYF.

The chain employs TRBV6-5 and TRBJ1-2, with TRBD1 matching 8 bases. Germline values: CDR1 MNHEY, CDR2 SVGAGI. The V and J ends lost 5 bases and 6 bases, in that order; junction bases with no gene match: 8. The CDR3 loop spans 14 amino acids. The chain's CDR3 is CASSQDREIDGYTF. The CDR3 region has the DNA TGTGCCAGCAGTCAGGACAGGGAAATTGATGGCTACACCTTC.

The V and J genes are TRBV7-6 and TRBJ2-3; tentative D call: TRBD2 (5 bases). Germline V lookup: CDR1 SGHVS, CDR2 FNYEAQ. The CDR3 contains 15 residues. Deletions cut 7 bases from V and 4 bases from J, with 18 bases between. CDR3 sequence: CASTPYAERPDTQYF. The DNA of the CDR3 is TGTGCCAGCACCCCGTATGCGGAGCGGCCAGATACGCAGTATTTT.

V is TRBV15 and J is TRBJ2-7, with D possibly being TRBD1 (5 bases). From germline, CDR1 is LNHNV and CDR2 YYDKDF (reference sequence). Trimming took off 5 bases at V and 6 bases at J, with 20 bases between the two ends. This CDR3 comprises 15 residues. CDR3 sequence reads: CATSASLSPGPEQYF. CDR3 coding DNA: TGTGCCACCAGCGCCAGCCTTTCCCCAGGGCCCGAGCAGTACTTC.

The CDR3 sequence is CASSHETGVQPQHF. DNA of the CDR3: TGTGCCAGCAGCCATGAGACAGGGGTTCAGCCCCAGCATTTT. V and J are TRBV16 and TRBJ1-5, with TRBD1 identical over 8 bases. Germline trimming cut 3 bases from V and 6 bases from J; bases unmatched to any gene: 4. The CDR3 has 14 residues. In germline, CDR1 is KGHSY, CDR2 FQNENV.

The CDR3 nucleotides are TGCGCCAGCAGCTTGCGCCAAGAGACCCAGTACTTC. This sequence encodes CASSLRQETQYF. The J gene is TRBJ2-5, the V gene TRBV5-1, with D unresolved. This CDR3 contains 12 residues. The germline V gene has CDR1 SGHRS and CDR2 YFSETQ. Deletions cut 1 base from V and 1 base from J, with 2 bases between.

This chain joins TRBV14 and TRBJ2-2, with D possibly matching TRBD2 (5 bases). The CDR3 is 15 amino acids. Germline-derived CDR1 and CDR2 are SGHDN and FVKESK. V was pared by 1 base and J by 6 bases, with 12 bases between. CDR3 DNA: TGTGCCAGCAGCCAAGCTATCCCCGGGGCCGGGGAGCTGTTTTTT. Protein sequence: CASSQAIPGAGELFF.

The chain employs TRBV18 and TRBJ2-5; D unclear. Deletions cut 6 bases from V and 4 bases from J, with 9 bases between. The CDR3 is made up of 12 amino acids. CDR1 and CDR2 (germline): KGHSH, LQKENI. DNA of the CDR3: TGTGCCAGCTCGCCGTCACTAGAGACCCAGTACTTC. Its protein is CASSPSLETQYF.

The V gene is TRBV29-1, the J gene TRBJ1-2, with 9 bases aligning to TRBD1. The CDR3 is 11 amino acids. Germline loops: CDR1 SQVTM, CDR2 ANQGSEA. Trimming took 8 bases from V and 8 from J; bases not matched to a gene: 6. The CDR3 loop reads CSFGTGRGYTF. CDR3 bases: TGCAGCTTCGGGACAGGGCGAGGCTACACCTTC. The full variable domain, in which reference TRBV29-1 and TRBJ1-2 provide the parts outside the CDR3, is SAVISQKPSRDICQRGTSLTIQCQVDSQVTMMFWYRQQPGQSLTLIATANQGSEATYESGFVIDKFPISRPNLTFSTLTVSNMSPEDSSIYLCSFGTGRGYTFGSGTRLTVV.

The rearrangement joins TRBV13 to TRBJ2-3; no clear D gene. The V end was cut by 0 bases, the J end by 6 bases, with 16 bases between. Germline CDR1 PRHDT, CDR2 FYEKMQ (reference sequence). The CDR3 runs 16 residues. The CDR3 bases are TGTGCCAGCAGCTTAGGCCAGCGACGACCCGCGGATACGCAGTATTTT. It specifies CASSLGQRRPADTQYF. Combining the CDR3 with reference TRBV13 and TRBJ2-3 gives the whole variable domain AAGVIQSPRHLIKEKRETATLKCYPIPRHDTVYWYQQGPGQDPQFLISFYEKMQSDKGSIPDRFSAQQFSDYHSELNMSSLELGDSALYFCASSLGQRRPADTQYFGPGTRLTVL.

This clone was observed once. The chain carries TRBV27 and TRBJ1-1, with D possibly TRBD1 on 5 matching bases. Germline assignment: CDR1 MNHEY and CDR2 SMNVEV (reference sequence). V dropped 1 base and J dropped 1 base, with 7 bases sitting between them. The CDR3 is made up of 14 amino acids. The CDR3 DNA sequence: TGTGCCAGCAGTTTATACGACAGGAACACTGAAGCTTTCTTT. It specifies CASSLYDRNTEAFF.

This rearrangement joins TRBV4-3 to TRBJ1-5; TRBD1 matches at 7 bases. Germline loops: CDR1 LGHNA, CDR2 YSLEER. CDR3 length: 15 residues. V trimming: 0 bases; J trimming: 6 bases; junction bases outside the gene matches: 5. CDR3 amino acids: CASSQDHRGRQPQHF. CDR3 in DNA: TGCGCCAGCAGCCAAGACCACAGGGGTCGTCAGCCCCAGCATTTT.

This clone was recorded only once. The chain is built from TRBV29-1 and TRBJ1-2, with D uncertain. V lost 5 bases, J lost 3 bases, and 19 bases lay in between. This CDR3 comprises 15 residues. The germline gives CDR1 SQVTM, CDR2 ANQGSEA. The CDR3 sequence: CSVQALRTIDYGYTF. For the CDR3, the DNA is TGCAGCGTTCAGGCCCTTCGGACTATCGACTATGGCTACACCTTC.

The chain has TRBV10-3 and TRBJ1-3; 7 bases map to TRBD1. Germline V gene data show CDR1 as ENHRY and CDR2 as SYGVKD. The CDR3 length is 15 residues. J was trimmed by 2 bases and V by 2 bases; bases with no gene match: 3. CDR3 residues: CAISELQGAGNTIYF. The CDR3, as DNA: TGTGCCATCAGTGAGCTGCAGGGGGCTGGAAACACCATATATTTT.

The chain employs TRBV15 and TRBJ1-1; D is ambiguous. The CDR3 spans 12 residues. The V gene's germline CDR1 is LNHNV and CDR2 YYDKDF (reference sequence). V lost 1 base, J lost 4 bases, and 4 bases lay in between. The DNA of the CDR3 is TGTGCCACCAGCAGAGTCATCACTGAAGCTTTCTTT. This translates into CATSRVITEAFF.

The rearrangement joins TRBV11-3 to TRBJ2-3; 15 positions match TRBD2. This CDR3 is 16 amino acids long. V shed 3 bases and J 5 bases; nucleotides not matched to a gene: 3. Per germline, CDR1 SGHNT and CDR2 YENEEA. The CDR3 bases are TGTGCCAGCAGCTTTAGGGGACTAGCGGGAGGAGATACGCAGTATTTT. Translation: CASSFRGLAGGDTQYF.

The chain carries TRBV9 and TRBJ2-7, with 7 nucleotides matching TRBD1. V lost 4 bases to trimming and J lost 0 bases; unmatched junction nucleotides: 4. The CDR3 runs 14 residues. Germline V gives CDR1 SGDLS, CDR2 YYNGEE. CDR3 region: CASSRTGFSYEQYF. CDR3 DNA: TGTGCCAGCAGCAGGACAGGATTCTCCTACGAGCAGTACTTC.

This clone came up a few times. The rearrangement joins TRBV7-2 to TRBJ2-7; the D gene is possibly TRBD1 (5 bases). The CDR3 contains 13 residues. Per germline, CDR1 SGHTA and CDR2 FQGNSA. V was cut by 4 bases and J by 6 bases, with 13 bases left in between. CDR3 protein: CASSSNGAGEQYF. The CDR3 DNA reads TGTGCCAGCAGCTCTAATGGGGCCGGCGAGCAGTACTTC.

The chain uses TRBV7-2 and TRBJ1-1, with D possibly TRBD1 on 6 matching bases. The CDR3 is 15 amino acids. CDR1 SGHTA and CDR2 FQGNSA come from the germline V gene. V was clipped by 2 bases and J by 0 bases, with 10 bases between them. CDR3 nucleotide sequence: TGTGCCAGCAGCTTATTGTGGGGGCTGAACACTGAAGCTTTCTTT. Its translation is CASSLLWGLNTEAFF.

The CDR3 reads CASSFRSGAPYYEQYF. The CDR3 region has the DNA TGTGCCAGCAGCTTCCGTAGCGGAGCGCCCTACTACGAGCAGTACTTC. The J gene is TRBJ2-7, the V gene TRBV7-8; maybe TRBD2 (6 bases). The CDR3 is 16 residues long. CDR1 and CDR2 (germline): SGHVS, FQNEAQ. Deletions cut 3 bases from V and 3 bases from J, with 18 bases between.

This chain joins TRBV4-2 and TRBJ1-1; 7 bases fit TRBD1. Germline assignment: CDR1 LGHNA and CDR2 YNFKEQ. J gave up 7 bases and V 5 bases, and 7 bases lay outside the gene matches. The CDR3 extends over 13 amino acids. The CDR3 loop reads CASSEATGNEAFF. The CDR3 nucleotides are TGTGCCAGCAGCGAAGCGACAGGGAATGAAGCTTTCTTT.

CDR3 DNA: TGCGCCAGCAGCTTGCGATTCCGGGACAGGAATAACTATGGCTACACCTTC. This translates into CASSLRFRDRNNYGYTF. The chain recombines TRBV5-1 with TRBJ1-2, with TRBD1 identical over 8 bases. Germline-derived CDR1 and CDR2 are SGHRS and YFSETQ. The V segment lost 1 base and the J segment 1 base; nucleotides outside the gene matches: 9. This CDR3 is built from 17 residues.